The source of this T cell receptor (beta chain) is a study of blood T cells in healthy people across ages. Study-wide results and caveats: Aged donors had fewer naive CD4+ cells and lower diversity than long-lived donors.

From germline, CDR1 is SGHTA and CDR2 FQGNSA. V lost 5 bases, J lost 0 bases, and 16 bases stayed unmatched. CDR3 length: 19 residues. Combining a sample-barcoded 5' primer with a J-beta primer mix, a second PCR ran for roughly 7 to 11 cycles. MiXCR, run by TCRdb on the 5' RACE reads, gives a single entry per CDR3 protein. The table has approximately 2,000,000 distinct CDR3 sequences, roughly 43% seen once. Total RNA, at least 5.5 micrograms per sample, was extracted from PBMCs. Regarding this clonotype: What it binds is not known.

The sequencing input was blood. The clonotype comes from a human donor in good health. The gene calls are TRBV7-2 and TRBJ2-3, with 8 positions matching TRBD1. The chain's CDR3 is CASSKRWPGQAASTDTQYF. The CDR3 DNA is TGTGCCAGCAGCAAACGATGGCCGGGACAGGCAGCTAGCACAGATACGCAGTATTTT.